These 26 T cell receptor beta chains share one sample of origin, sequenced in a study of blood T cell repertoires in COVID-19. Clones were read by immunoSEQ multiplex PCR, and TCRdb kept only the in-frame ones, dropping some. The sample lists around 140,000 clones; roughly 87% were seen once. The sequenced sample consisted of peripheral blood. The receptors shown here come from a woman in her 50s with acute or convalescent COVID-19.

The chain has TRBV12-3 or TRBV12-4 and TRBJ2-1, with D hard to call. V gave up 3 bases and J gave up 12 bases, with 9 bases separating them. The length of the CDR3 is 11 residues. This CDR3 is CASSFYVPQFF. The DNA for the CDR3 is TGTGCCAGCAGTTTCTACGTGCCGCAGTTCTTC.

This rearrangement joins TRBV27 to TRBJ2-7, with D uncertain. Trimming took 1 base from V and 2 from J, leaving 9 bases between them. Germline V gives CDR1 MNHEY, CDR2 SMNVEV (reference sequence). This CDR3 is built from 14 residues. CDR3 nucleotide sequence: TGTGCCAGCAGTTTATTCAGGAATACCTACGAGCAGTACTTC. It codes for CASSLFRNTYEQYF.

In regard to this clone: The sample contains more than one DNA sequence encoding this CDR3. This chain links TRBV30 with TRBJ2-7, with 7 bases that match TRBD1. Losses at the gene ends were 3 bases for V and 1 base for J; bases not matched to a gene: 3. CDR3 length: 13 residues. Germline assignment: CDR1 GTSNPN and CDR2 SVGIG (reference sequence). CDR3 sequence reads: CAWSPDRSYEQYF. CDR3 DNA: TGTGCCTGGAGCCCGGACAGGTCCTACGAGCAGTACTTC.

CDR3 in DNA: TGTGCCAGCAGTTTAGGCCAGTACAATGAGCAGTTCTTC. Its translation is CASSLGQYNEQFF. This chain connects TRBV27 to TRBJ2-1, with unresolved D. Trimming removed 2 bases at V and 4 bases at J, with 6 bases between. Per the germline V gene, CDR1 is MNHEY and CDR2 is SMNVEV (reference sequence). The CDR3 spans 13 residues.

The chain uses TRBV19 and TRBJ2-3, with TRBD2 identical over 9 bases. The V gene's germline CDR1 is LNHDA and CDR2 SQIVND (reference sequence). After removal of 4 bases from V and 0 bases from J, the junction contained 8 bases not matched to a gene. The CDR3 is made up of 17 amino acids. As DNA, the CDR3 is TGTGCCAGTAGTACAGGGGGACTAGCCGTTAGCACAGATACGCAGTATTTT. It codes for CASSTGGLAVSTDTQYF.

The rearrangement links TRBV30 to TRBJ2-1, with D perhaps TRBD2 (5 bases). CDR3 length equals 12 residues. Trimming cost V 2 bases and J 10 bases, with 12 bases left between them. CDR1 is GTSNPN, CDR2 SVGIG, per germline (reference sequence). CDR3 coding DNA: TGTGCCTGGAGTCTAAGACGAGGGGAGCAGTTCTTC. Residues: CAWSLRRGEQFF.

The chain employs TRBV4-1 and TRBJ2-7; 11 positions agree with TRBD2. The CDR3 totals 18 residues. Germline V gives CDR1 MGHRA, CDR2 YSYEKL. Losses at the gene ends were 0 bases for V and 2 bases for J; bases not matched to a gene: 9. CDR3 region: CASSQEGPGLADTYEQYF. The DNA of the CDR3 is TGCGCCAGCAGCCAAGAGGGCCCGGGACTAGCGGACACCTACGAGCAGTACTTC.

The chain combines TRBV5-6 with TRBJ1-1; the D is unclear. V was pared by 1 base and J by 0 bases, with 4 bases between. The CDR3 runs to 13 residues. Germline CDR1 and CDR2: SGHDT and YYEEEE. The CDR3 here is CASSLLMNTEAFF. DNA of the CDR3: TGTGCCAGCAGCTTGTTAATGAACACTGAAGCTTTCTTT.

The table lists this clone with a count of one. This chain joins TRBV30 and TRBJ1-1; D remains unclear. CDR1 and CDR2 from the germline V gene are GTSNPN and SVGIG (reference sequence). The V end was cut by 0 bases, the J end by 4 bases, with 6 bases between. This CDR3 is 12 amino acids long. The CDR3 sequence is CAWSVLRTEAFF. For the CDR3, the DNA is TGTGCCTGGAGTGTACTACGCACTGAAGCTTTCTTT.

The chain has TRBV7-9 and TRBJ1-2; D is unclear. V was clipped by 1 base and J by 6 bases, with 15 bases between them. There are 15 residues in the CDR3. Per germline, CDR1 SEHNR and CDR2 FQNEAQ (reference sequence). The CDR3: CASSLGFRQVDGYTF. CDR3 DNA sequence: TGTGCCAGCAGCTTAGGCTTCAGACAAGTAGATGGCTACACCTTC.

This clone appeared a single time. The gene calls are TRBV6-5 and TRBJ1-1, with D possibly TRBD1 on 6 matching bases. Trimming took off 3 bases at V and 4 bases at J, with 9 bases between the two ends. The CDR3 is made up of 13 amino acids. Germline V gives CDR1 MNHEY, CDR2 SVGAGI. In nucleotides, the CDR3 is TGTGCCAGCAGTTATAAAGGGGGCACTGAAGCTTTCTTT. Translating it yields CASSYKGGTEAFF.

The J gene is TRBJ1-1, the V gene TRBV10-3; possibly TRBD1 for D (5 bases). Trimming left V 2 bases short and J 5 bases short, with 15 bases between. Germline V gene sequence: CDR1 ENHRY, CDR2 SYGVKD. The CDR3 extends over 15 amino acids. The chain's CDR3 is CAISEIGQGGTEAFF. The CDR3 DNA is TGTGCCATCAGTGAGATCGGGCAGGGAGGAACTGAAGCTTTCTTT.

CDR3 amino acids: CASSLVAGVRELFF. In DNA, the CDR3 is TGCGCCAGCAGCTTGGTGGCAGGTGTTCGGGAGCTGTTTTTT. The rearrangement links TRBV5-1 to TRBJ2-2; no reliable D call. Trimming took off 0 bases at V and 9 bases at J, with 12 bases between the two ends. CDR3 length: 14 amino acids. The V gene's germline CDR1 is SGHRS and CDR2 YFSETQ.

Details on this clone: The junction does not match germline at one end; this may be a read error. This sequence joins TRBV3-1 (or the pseudogene TRBV3-2) and TRBJ2-7; D might be TRBD1 (6 bases). The CDR3 consists of 10 residues. In germline, CDR1 is LGHDT, CDR2 YNNKEL (reference sequence). CDR3 amino acids: CASSLGQRDF. The CDR3, as DNA: TGTGCCAGCAGCCTAGGACAGAGGGACTTC.

The rearrangement joins TRBV24-1 to TRBJ2-2; 10 bases align to TRBD1. This CDR3 region has 18 residues. CDR1 is KGHDR, CDR2 SFDVKD, per germline. Trimming cost V 4 bases and J 7 bases; bases outside gene matches: 14. The CDR3 DNA is TGTGCCACCAGTGACCCCTCCAAACTGACAGGGGGCCACGGGGAGCTGTTTTTT. It is translated as CATSDPSKLTGGHGELFF.

The genes are TRBV5-1 and TRBJ2-2; 8 positions match TRBD2. The CDR3 contains 14 residues. Germline CDR1 reads SGHRS; CDR2 reads YFSETQ. J gave up 5 bases and V 4 bases, and 4 bases lay outside the gene matches. The CDR3 reads CASSPRGGTGELFF. DNA of the CDR3: TGCGCCAGCAGCCCCCGGGGGGGTACCGGGGAGCTGTTTTTT.

The chain links TRBV7-6 to TRBJ1-6; D is unresolved. V lost 0 bases and J 6 bases, leaving 9 bases between the germline ends. Per the germline V gene, CDR1 is SGHVS and CDR2 is FNYEAQ. CDR3 size: 15 residues. The CDR3 nucleotides read TGTGCCAGCAGCTTAGCCGGGGATGGTAATTCACCCCTCCACTTT. Translated: CASSLAGDGNSPLHF.

The chain has TRBV7-8 and TRBJ1-2, with 9 positions matching TRBD1. V dropped 6 bases and J dropped 0; count of bases not matched to a gene: 8. The CDR3 contains 16 residues. CDR1 is SGHVS, CDR2 FQNEAQ, per germline. CDR3 in amino acids: CASRTPGTGSNYGYTF. CDR3 coding DNA: TGTGCCAGCAGGACCCCCGGGACAGGGTCTAACTATGGCTACACCTTC. Complete variable domain (other parts from reference TRBV7-8 and TRBJ1-2): GAGVSQSPRYKVAKRGQDVALRCDPISGHVSLFWYQQALGQGPEFLTYFQNEAQLDKSGLPSDRFFAERPEGSVSTLKIQRTQQEDSAVYLCASRTPGTGSNYGYTFGSGTRLTVV.

The rearrangement links TRBV25-1 to TRBJ2-4; 7 nucleotides match TRBD2. The length of the CDR3 is 15 residues. Germline CDR1 and CDR2: MGHDK and SYGVNS. V shed 8 bases and J 5 bases; nucleotides not matched to a gene: 12. The CDR3 sequence is CASGRGEGLENIQYF. DNA of the CDR3: TGTGCCAGCGGACGGGGGGAGGGCCTAGAAAACATTCAGTACTTC.

This clone was detected only once. The chain joins TRBV3-1 (or the pseudogene TRBV3-2) to TRBJ1-1; possibly TRBD1 for D (5 bases). Trimming stripped 4 bases from V and 4 bases from J, with 13 bases between. The CDR3 is made up of 14 amino acids. Germline V gives CDR1 LGHDT, CDR2 YNNKEL (reference sequence). The CDR3 coding sequence is TGTGCCAGCAGCCCCCGCGGGGCCGGCACTGAAGCTTTCTTT. Amino acids: CASSPRGAGTEAFF.

This clone was seen a handful of times. V and J are TRBV9 and TRBJ1-6; D might be TRBD1 (6 bases). The CDR3 loop spans 14 amino acids. V was clipped by 1 base and J by 9 bases, with 11 bases between them. Germline CDR1 and CDR2: SGDLS and YYNGEE. The CDR3 DNA follows: TGTGCCAGCAGCGTAATGGGAGGGGGTTCACCCCTCCACTTT. Encoded protein: CASSVMGGGSPLHF.

Concerning this clone itself: The sample holds other DNA sequences that translate to the same CDR3. V is TRBV5-1 and J is TRBJ1-5; TRBD1 aligns across 7 bases. The J segment lost 5 bases and the V segment lost 0 bases, leaving 2 bases of the junction unmatched. CDR1 SGHRS and CDR2 YFSETQ come from the germline V gene. The CDR3 spans 14 residues. The CDR3 here is CASSLGQGDQPQHF. CDR3 nucleotide sequence: TGCGCCAGCAGCTTGGGACAGGGCGATCAGCCCCAGCATTTT. Supplemented by reference TRBV5-1 and TRBJ1-5, the full variable domain reads KAGVTQTPRYLIKTRGQQVTLSCSPISGHRSVSWYQQTPGQGLQFLFEYFSETQRNKGNFPGRFSGRQFSNSRSEMNVSTLELGDSALYLCASSLGQGDQPQHFGDGTRLSIL.

The chain employs TRBV5-6 and TRBJ2-7; D is unclear. This CDR3 is built from 12 residues. Germline loops: CDR1 SGHDT, CDR2 YYEEEE. Trimming took 0 bases from V and 3 from J, leaving 4 bases between them. The CDR3 nucleotides are TGTGCCAGCAGCTTGGGGCACTACGAGCAGTACTTC. Its translation is CASSLGHYEQYF.

This clone has a handful of counts. The chain carries TRBV29-1 and TRBJ1-1; TRBD1 might be the D (5 bases). The germline V gene has CDR1 SQVTM and CDR2 ANQGSEA. V lost 6 bases and J 3 bases, leaving 8 bases between the germline ends. There are 11 residues in the CDR3. DNA of the CDR3: TGCAGCGTCAAAGGGGACACTGAAGCTTTCTTT. Amino acids: CSVKGDTEAFF.

This chain joins TRBV5-5 and TRBJ2-4, with TRBD1 identical over 10 bases. The V segment lost 0 bases and the J segment 9 bases; nucleotides outside the gene matches: 9. The CDR3 has 16 residues. Germline V CDR1 and CDR2: SGHKS, YYEKEE (reference sequence). The CDR3 nucleotides read TGTGCCAGCAGCTTGGTCTGGGACAGGGGTGCGGGCATTCAGTACTTC. Translation: CASSLVWDRGAGIQYF.

J is TRBJ1-3 and V is TRBV5-1, with 9 bases lining up with TRBD1. The junction had 7 bases not matched to a gene; V was cut back by 5 bases and J by 4 bases. CDR1 is SGHRS and CDR2 is YFSETQ in the germline V gene. CDR3 length: 15 residues. The CDR3 nucleotides are TGCGCCAGCAGTCCCGACAGGGGGTTAGGAAACACCATATATTTT. Translating it yields CASSPDRGLGNTIYF.